A selection of T cell receptor beta chains follows, all from one sample in a study of cytomegalovirus exposure and HLA in healthy donors. Clones were read by immunoSEQ multiplex PCR, and TCRdb kept only the in-frame ones, dropping some. The sample records under 200,000 clones, approximately 80% being singletons. The sample consisted of PBMCs. The receptors shown here come from a woman between 45 and 60 years old in good health and CMV-seropositive. The CDR3 runs from the conserved cysteine through the conserved F or W. Each record gives: D gene, V gene, J gene, clone size, CDR3 DNA, CDR3 protein. The D gene is left open where the match is weak. Rows give clone size only sometimes, using once, few, many, or a class for an expanded clone.

>TRBD1|TRBV11-2|TRBJ1-2|.
TGTGCCAGCAGCCCCACAGGGGGCTTCGGCTACACCTTC
CASSPTGGFGYTF
>TRBD1|TRBV4-2|TRBJ1-3|.
TGTGCCAGCGGGCTTGGACAGGGGGTTTCTGGAAACACCATATATTTT
CASGLGQGVSGNTIYF
>.|TRBV7-8|TRBJ2-1|few
TGTGCCAGCAGCTACCTTGGGGGGGCCGCGGATGAGCAGTTCTTC
CASSYLGGAADEQFF
>.|TRBV19|TRBJ2-7|.
TGTGCCAGTAGTAACTCGGGTCGGGAGTTCGGATACGAGCAGTACTTC
CASSNSGREFGYEQYF
>.|TRBV7-9|TRBJ1-5|.
TGTGCCAGCAGCAGCCGCAATCAGCCCCAGCATTTT
CASSSRNQPQHF
>.|TRBV5-6|TRBJ2-7|few
TGTGCCAGCAGTACGGGACACATAAACTCCTACGAGCAGTACTTC
CASSTGHINSYEQYF
>TRBD1|TRBV7-6|TRBJ1-4|.
TGTGCCAGCAGCAAGGACAGGGTTAGTGAAAAACTGTTTTTT
CASSKDRVSEKLFF
>TRBD2|TRBV19|TRBJ2-1|.
TGTGCCAGTAGAATAGGGACTAGCGGGGTCAATGAGCAGTTCTTC
CASRIGTSGVNEQFF
>.|TRBV11-2|TRBJ2-7|.
TGTGCCAGCAGCTTAAATCTTCTGGACACCGGAGACGAGCAGTACTTC
CASSLNLLDTGDEQYF
>.|TRBV12-1|TRBJ2-3|.
TGTGCCAGCAGCTTTCGCCGGGAGAGCGATACGCAGTATTTT
CASSFRRESDTQYF
>.|TRBV4-2|TRBJ1-6|.
TGTGCCAGCAGCCAAGAACGTAATGTCGGGGAGCACAATTCACCCCTCCACTTT
CASSQERNVGEHNSPLHF
>.|TRBV7-2|TRBJ1-2|.
TGTGCCAGCACTTACCAATACGGTGGCTACACCTTC
CASTYQYGGYTF
>.|TRBV19|TRBJ1-1|many
TGTGCCAGTTCGCCACGGGGGGGCGACACTGAAGCTTTCTTT
CASSPRGGDTEAFF
>TRBD1|TRBV7-6|TRBJ2-1|.
TGTGCCAGCAGCCGGGACAGCAATGAGCAGTTCTTC
CASSRDSNEQFF
>.|TRBV5-6|TRBJ1-1|.
TGTGCCAGCAGCTTTCAAGGGGGCACTGAAGCTTTCTTT
CASSFQGGTEAFF
>.|TRBV19|TRBJ2-1|.
TGTGCCAGTAGTAGTGGACAGACCAATGAGCAGTTCTTC
CASSSGQTNEQFF
>.|TRBV7-2|TRBJ1-1|.
TGTGCCAGCAATTTTGAGAGGAACACTGAAGCTTTCTTT
CASNFERNTEAFF
>TRBD1|TRBV6-1|TRBJ1-5|.
TGTGCCAGCAGTGAATGGGGACAGGGGGCTAGCAATCAGCCCCAGCATTTT
CASSEWGQGASNQPQHF
>.|TRBV18|TRBJ2-2|.
TGTGCCAGCTCAAAGGGGCAGGGCGACACCGGGGAGCTGTTTTTT
CASSKGQGDTGELFF
>.|TRBV27|TRBJ2-1|once
TGTGCCAGCAGTTTAAGTCTGGGTGACTATGAGCAGTTCTTC
CASSLSLGDYEQFF
>.|TRBV6-1|TRBJ1-3|.
TGTGCCAGCGGACGGGGGGGCGCGCGGGGAAACACCATATATTTT
CASGRGGARGNTIYF
>.|TRBV7-2|TRBJ2-7|.
TGTGCCAGCAGCCGCCTTGGGACATCCTACGAGCAGTACTTC
CASSRLGTSYEQYF
>.|TRBV30|TRBJ2-7|few
TGTGCCTGGTTCAGGGCGGGGTACGAGCAGTACTTC
CAWFRAGYEQYF
>.|TRBV7-2|TRBJ2-3|.
TGTGCCAGCAGCTCAGGACTAAACACAGATACGCAGTATTTT
CASSSGLNTDTQYF
>.|TRBV5-4|TRBJ2-2|once
TGTGCCAGCAGCAATACAGGGATTGGCACCGGGGAGCTGTTTTTT
CASSNTGIGTGELFF
>TRBD2|TRBV19|TRBJ2-1|.
TGTGCCGTGGCCAGCGGGAGGGCCAGGTTCAATGAGCAGTTCTTC
CAVASGRARFNEQFF
>.|TRBV28|TRBJ2-1|.
TGTGCCAGCAGTCCGAGGTCGTTAAGGAATGAGCAGTTCTTC
CASSPRSLRNEQFF
>.|TRBV7-8|TRBJ1-1|.
TGTGCCAGCAGCCGTACCAGGGAAACTGAAGCTTTCTTT
CASSRTRETEAFF
>.|TRBV11-2|TRBJ2-7|.
TGTGCCAGCAGCTCTCTACCGGGACTCCGAGCCTCCTACGAGCAGTACTTC
CASSSLPGLRASYEQYF
>.|TRBV5-6|TRBJ2-5|.
TGTGCCAGCAGCTTGGTGGTCAGTCGAGAGACCCAGTACTTC
CASSLVVSRETQYF
>.|TRBV30|TRBJ2-3|.
TGTGCCTGGAGTCGGGGTAGGGACACAGATACGCAGTATTTT
CAWSRGRDTDTQYF
>.|TRBV28|TRBJ1-2|.
TGTGCCAGCAGTTTAGGGCAGGTGCGGGGTGGCTACACCTTC
CASSLGQVRGGYTF
>TRBD1|TRBV12-5|TRBJ1-4|.
TGTGCTAGTGGTCAAGACAGGGGATCTAATGAAAAACTGTTTTTT
CASGQDRGSNEKLFF
>.|TRBV10-1|TRBJ2-4|.
TGCGCCCCCCTATCGGGAGTGAGCAAAAACATTCAGTACTTC
CAPLSGVSKNIQYF
>.|TRBV29-1|TRBJ1-1|.
TGCAGCGTTGAAAATTTGGTAACAGGGTTCACTGAAGCTTTCTTT
CSVENLVTGFTEAFF
>.|TRBV11-2|TRBJ2-5|.
TGTGCCAGCAGCCTCCTGGGGCCTCAGGGTGGAGAGACCCAGTACTTC
CASSLLGPQGGETQYF
>.|TRBV18|TRBJ2-5|few
TGTGCCAGCTCACCTACGGGGGTCCAAGAGACCCAGTACTTC
CASSPTGVQETQYF
>.|TRBV4-2|TRBJ1-5|.
TGTGCCAGCAGCCATCCAGGTAGCAATCAGCCCCAGCATTTT
CASSHPGSNQPQHF
>TRBD1|TRBV11-2|TRBJ1-2|once
TGTGCCAGCAGCAGAACAGGGGGCACTAACTATGGCTACACCTTC
CASSRTGGTNYGYTF
>TRBD1|TRBV5-1|TRBJ2-7|.
TGCGCCAGCAGCCGGGGGACAGGGATTTACGAGCAGTACTTC
CASSRGTGIYEQYF
>.|TRBV19|TRBJ1-2|.
TGTGCCAGTAGCTGGAGGAGCAACTATGGCTACACCTTC
CASSWRSNYGYTF
>TRBD2|TRBV7-3|TRBJ2-1|.
TGTGCCAGCACCCCGACTAGCGGGTACCCTCCTGAGCAGTTCTTC
CASTPTSGYPPEQFF
>.|TRBV4-3|TRBJ1-2|.
TGCGCCAGCAGCCAAGAGGGGCAGGGGCCAGGCTATGGCTACACCTTC
CASSQEGQGPGYGYTF
>.|TRBV30|TRBJ2-1|.
TGTGCCTGGAGTGGAGGCGCTGGCTCCTACAATGAGCAGTTCTTC
CAWSGGAGSYNEQFF
>TRBD1|TRBV18|TRBJ2-1|.
TGTGCCAGCTCACCACTCCTTGGACAGGGCAGCTATGAGCAGTTCTTC
CASSPLLGQGSYEQFF
>.|TRBV11-2|TRBJ2-1|.
TGTGCCAGCAGCTTAGCGGGGACTCTCAATGAGCAGTTCTTC
CASSLAGTLNEQFF
>.|TRBV5-6|TRBJ2-1|few
TGTGCCAGCAGCTTAGGCAGGATACTCTACAATGAGCAGTTCTTC
CASSLGRILYNEQFF
>.|TRBV7-2|TRBJ2-5|.
TGTGCCAGCAGCTTATGGCCCTCGGAGACCCAGTACTTC
CASSLWPSETQYF